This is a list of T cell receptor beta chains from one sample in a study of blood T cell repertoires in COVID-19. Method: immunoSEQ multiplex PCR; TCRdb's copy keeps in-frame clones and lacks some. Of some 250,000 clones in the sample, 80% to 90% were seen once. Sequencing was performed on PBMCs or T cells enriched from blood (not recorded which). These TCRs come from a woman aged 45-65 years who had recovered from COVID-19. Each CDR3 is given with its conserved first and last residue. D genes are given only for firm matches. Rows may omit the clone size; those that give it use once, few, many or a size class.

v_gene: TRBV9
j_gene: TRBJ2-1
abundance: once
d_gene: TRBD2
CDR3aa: CASSVAGLAELGEQFF
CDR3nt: TGTGCCAGCAGCGTAGCTGGGCTAGCGGAACTCGGGGAGCAGTTCTTC

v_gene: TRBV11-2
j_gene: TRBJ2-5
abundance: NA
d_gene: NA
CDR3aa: CASSLRASLLIETQYF
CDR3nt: TGTGCCAGCAGCTTACGGGCTAGCTTACTTATAGAGACCCAGTACTTC

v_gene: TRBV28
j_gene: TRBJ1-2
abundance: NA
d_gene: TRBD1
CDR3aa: CASSQFDRAGYTF
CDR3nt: TGTGCCAGCAGCCAATTCGACAGGGCTGGCTACACCTTC

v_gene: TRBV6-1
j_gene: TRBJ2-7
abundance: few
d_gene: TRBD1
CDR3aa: CASSEWWRQGAVVETYEQYF
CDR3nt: TGTGCCAGCAGTGAATGGTGGAGACAGGGGGCGGTGGTCGAGACCTACGAGCAGTACTTC

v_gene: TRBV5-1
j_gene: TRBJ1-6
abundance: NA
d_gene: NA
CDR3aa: CASSLGIGDSPLHF
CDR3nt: TGCGCCAGCAGCCTTGGGATAGGGGATTCACCCCTCCACTTT

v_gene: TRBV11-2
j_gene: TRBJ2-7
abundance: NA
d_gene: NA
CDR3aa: CASSLVTAYYEQYF
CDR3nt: TGTGCCAGCAGCTTAGTGACAGCATACTACGAGCAGTACTTC

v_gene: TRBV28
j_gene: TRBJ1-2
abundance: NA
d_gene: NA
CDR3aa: CATLRGANYGYTF
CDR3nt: TGTGCCACCCTCAGGGGCGCCAACTATGGCTACACCTTC

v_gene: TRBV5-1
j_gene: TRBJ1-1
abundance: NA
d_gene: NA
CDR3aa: CASSWRTENTEAFF
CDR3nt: TGCGCCAGCAGCTGGAGGACGGAGAACACTGAAGCTTTCTTT

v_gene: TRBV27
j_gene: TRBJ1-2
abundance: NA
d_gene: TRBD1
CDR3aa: CASSPDRGPYGYTF
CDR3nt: TGTGCCAGCAGTCCCGACAGGGGACCTTATGGCTACACCTTC

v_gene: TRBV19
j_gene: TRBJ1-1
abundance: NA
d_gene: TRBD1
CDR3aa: CASSPIRQGSTEAFF
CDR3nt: TGTGCCAGTAGCCCAATACGACAGGGTTCCACTGAAGCTTTCTTT

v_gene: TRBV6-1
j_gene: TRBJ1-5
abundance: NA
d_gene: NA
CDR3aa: CASSDIYSNQPQHF
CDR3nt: TGTGCCAGCAGTGATATATATAGCAATCAGCCCCAGCATTTT

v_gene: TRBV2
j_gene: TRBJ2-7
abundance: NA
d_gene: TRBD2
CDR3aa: CASNEIAGVTYEQYF
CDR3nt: TGTGCCAGCAACGAAATAGCGGGTGTAACCTACGAGCAGTACTTC

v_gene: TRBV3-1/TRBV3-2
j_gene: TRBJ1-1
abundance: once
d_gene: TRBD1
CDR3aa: CASSPRTGGFTEAFF
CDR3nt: TGTGCCAGCAGCCCGCGGACAGGGGGCTTCACTGAAGCTTTCTTT

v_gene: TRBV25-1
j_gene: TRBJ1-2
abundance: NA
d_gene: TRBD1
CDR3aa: CASSERAGTGKGYTF
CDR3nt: TGTGCCAGCAGTGAAAGAGCCGGGACAGGGAAAGGCTACACCTTC

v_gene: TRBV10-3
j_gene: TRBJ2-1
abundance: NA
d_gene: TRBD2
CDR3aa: CAISDSTSGRYNEQFF
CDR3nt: TGTGCCATCAGTGATTCGACTAGCGGGAGGTACAATGAGCAGTTCTTC

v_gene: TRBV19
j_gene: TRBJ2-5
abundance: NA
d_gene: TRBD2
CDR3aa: CASSWGGRQETQYF
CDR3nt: TGTGCCAGTAGTTGGGGGGGTCGCCAAGAGACCCAGTACTTC

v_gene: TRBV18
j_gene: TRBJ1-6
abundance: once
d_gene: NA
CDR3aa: CASSPLGGNNSPLHF
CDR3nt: TGTGCCAGCTCACCACTCGGGGGGAATAATTCACCCCTCCACTTT

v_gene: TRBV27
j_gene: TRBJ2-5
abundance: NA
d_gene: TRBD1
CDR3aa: CASSFRGQETQYF
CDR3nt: TGTGCCAGCAGTTTCAGGGGGCAAGAGACCCAGTACTTC

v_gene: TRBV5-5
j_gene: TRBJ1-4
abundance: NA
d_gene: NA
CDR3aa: CASSRGGSEKLFF
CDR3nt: TGTGCCAGCAGCCGGGGGGGCAGCGAAAAACTGTTTTTT

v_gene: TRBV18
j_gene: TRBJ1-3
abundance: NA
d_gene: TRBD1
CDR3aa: CASSYPGQGGNTIYF
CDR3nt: TGTGCCAGCTCATACCCGGGACAGGGAGGAAACACCATATATTTT

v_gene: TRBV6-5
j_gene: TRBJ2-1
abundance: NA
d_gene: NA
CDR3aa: CASSYSISSAGEQFF
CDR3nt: TGTGCCAGCAGTTACTCCATCTCTAGCGCGGGAGAGCAGTTCTTC

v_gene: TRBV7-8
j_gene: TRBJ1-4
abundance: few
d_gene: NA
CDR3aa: CASSLGTANEKLFF
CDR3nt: TGTGCCAGCAGCTTAGGGACAGCTAATGAAAAACTGTTTTTT

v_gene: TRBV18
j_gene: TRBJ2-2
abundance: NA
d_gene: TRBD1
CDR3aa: CASSPGQANTGELFF
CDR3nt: TGTGCCAGCTCACCGGGACAGGCGAACACCGGGGAGCTGTTTTTT

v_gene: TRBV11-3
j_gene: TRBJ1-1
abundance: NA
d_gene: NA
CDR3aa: CASSPSPTGEAFF
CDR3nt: TGTGCCAGCAGCCCGAGCCCCACAGGTGAAGCTTTCTTT

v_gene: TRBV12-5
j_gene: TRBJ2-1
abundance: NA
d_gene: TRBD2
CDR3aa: CASGLPSGSYNEQFF
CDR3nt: TGTGCTAGTGGTCTTCCTAGCGGGAGCTACAATGAGCAGTTCTTC

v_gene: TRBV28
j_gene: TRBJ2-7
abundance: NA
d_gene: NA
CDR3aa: CASSLTTPIPYEQYF
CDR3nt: TGTGCCAGCAGTTTAACCACACCCATCCCCTACGAGCAGTACTTC

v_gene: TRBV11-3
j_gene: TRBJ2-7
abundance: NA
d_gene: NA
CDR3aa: CASSLVGETATVYCEQYF
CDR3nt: TGTGCCAGCAGCTTAGTAGGTGAGACAGCCACGGTGTATTGCGAGCAGTACTTC

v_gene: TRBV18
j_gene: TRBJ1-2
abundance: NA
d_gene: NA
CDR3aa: CASSPGTVLDYGYTF
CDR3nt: TGTGCCAGCTCACCAGGGACTGTTCTCGACTATGGCTACACCTTC

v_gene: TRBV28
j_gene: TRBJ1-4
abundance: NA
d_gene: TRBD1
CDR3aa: CASSSLPGQGTNEKLFF
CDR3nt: TGTGCCAGCAGTTCCCTCCCCGGACAGGGAACTAATGAAAAACTGTTTTTT

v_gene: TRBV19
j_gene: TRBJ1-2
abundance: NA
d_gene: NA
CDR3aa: CASSIANYGYTF
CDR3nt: TGTGCCAGTAGTATAGCAAATTATGGCTACACCTTC

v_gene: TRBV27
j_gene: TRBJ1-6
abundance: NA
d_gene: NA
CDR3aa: CASSTPGGTKSPLHF
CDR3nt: TGTGCCAGCAGCACCCCTGGAGGAACGAAATCACCCCTCCACTTT

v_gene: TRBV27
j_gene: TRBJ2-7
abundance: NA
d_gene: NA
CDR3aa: CASRPLGAGTTYEQYF
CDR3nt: TGTGCCAGCAGGCCCCTGGGAGCTGGAACAACCTACGAGCAGTACTTC

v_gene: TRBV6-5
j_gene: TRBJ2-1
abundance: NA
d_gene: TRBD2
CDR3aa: CASTLGLAIDEQFF
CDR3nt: TGTGCCAGCACCCTGGGACTAGCGATAGATGAGCAGTTCTTC

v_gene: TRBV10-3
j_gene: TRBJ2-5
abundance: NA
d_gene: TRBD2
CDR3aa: CATQAGGMETQYF
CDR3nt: TGTGCCACCCAAGCGGGAGGGATGGAGACCCAGTACTTC

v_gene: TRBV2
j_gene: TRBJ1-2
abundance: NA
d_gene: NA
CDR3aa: CASSERGLGGYTF
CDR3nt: TGTGCCAGCAGTGAACGAGGGCTTGGTGGCTACACCTTC

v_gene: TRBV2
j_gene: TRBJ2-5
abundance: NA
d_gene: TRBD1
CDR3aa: CASSEALPGTGQETQYF
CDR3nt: TGTGCCAGCAGTGAAGCCTTGCCCGGGACAGGTCAAGAGACCCAGTACTTC

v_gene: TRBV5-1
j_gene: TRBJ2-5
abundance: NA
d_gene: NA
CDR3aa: CASRLGAGQETQYF
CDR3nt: TGCGCCAGCAGGTTGGGGGCAGGGCAAGAGACCCAGTACTTC

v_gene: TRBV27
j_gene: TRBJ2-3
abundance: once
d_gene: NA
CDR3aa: CASRENGTPVDTQYF
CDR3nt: TGTGCCAGCAGAGAGAACGGGACTCCCGTGGATACGCAGTATTTT

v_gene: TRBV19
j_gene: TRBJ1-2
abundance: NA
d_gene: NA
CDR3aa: CASSRSGGHYGYTF
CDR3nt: TGTGCCAGTAGCAGGTCAGGCGGGCATTATGGCTACACCTTC

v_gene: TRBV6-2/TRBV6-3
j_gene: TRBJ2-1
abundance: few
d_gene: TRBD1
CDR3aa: CASSWRDRRYNEQFF
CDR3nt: TGTGCCAGCAGTTGGCGGGACAGGAGGTACAATGAGCAGTTCTTC

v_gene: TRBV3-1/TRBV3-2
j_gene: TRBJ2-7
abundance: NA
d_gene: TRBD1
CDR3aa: CASSLNWGGTGSYEQYF
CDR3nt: TGTGCCAGCAGCCTCAACTGGGGCGGGACAGGGTCGTACGAGCAGTACTTC

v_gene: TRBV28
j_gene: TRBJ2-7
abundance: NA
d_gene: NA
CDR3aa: CASSFGPGAPYEQYF
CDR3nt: NA

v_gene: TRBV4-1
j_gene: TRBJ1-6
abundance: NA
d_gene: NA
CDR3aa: CASSQQQHSPLHF
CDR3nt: TGCGCCAGCAGCCAACAACAGCATTCACCCCTCCACTTT

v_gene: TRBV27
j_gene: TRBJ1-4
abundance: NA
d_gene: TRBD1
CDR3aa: CASSPIWDRTLNEKLFF
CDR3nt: TGTGCCAGCAGTCCTATTTGGGACAGGACCCTTAATGAAAAACTGTTTTTT

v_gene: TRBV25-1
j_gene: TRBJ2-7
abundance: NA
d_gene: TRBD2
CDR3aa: CASRGLAGRTYEQYF
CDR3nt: TGTGCCAGCAGGGGCCTAGCGGGAAGAACCTACGAGCAGTACTTC

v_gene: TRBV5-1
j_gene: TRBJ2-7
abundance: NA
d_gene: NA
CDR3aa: CASSEFQGKMLEQYF
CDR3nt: TGCGCCAGCAGCGAATTCCAGGGGAAAATGCTCGAGCAGTACTTC

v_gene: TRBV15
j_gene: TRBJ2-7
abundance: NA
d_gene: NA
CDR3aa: CATSRDRSSGLYEQYF
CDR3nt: TGTGCCACCAGCAGAGATCGATCCAGCGGACTCTACGAGCAGTACTTC

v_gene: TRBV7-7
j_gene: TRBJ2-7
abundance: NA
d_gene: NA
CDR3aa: CASSLCVRQGLTYEQYF
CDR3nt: TGTGCTAGCAGCTTATGCGTGCGCCAGGGGCTTACCTACGAGCAGTACTTC

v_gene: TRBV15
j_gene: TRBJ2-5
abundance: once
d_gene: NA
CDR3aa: CATSRDQGAEETQYF
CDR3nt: TGTGCCACCAGCAGAGATCAAGGGGCTGAAGAGACCCAGTACTTC

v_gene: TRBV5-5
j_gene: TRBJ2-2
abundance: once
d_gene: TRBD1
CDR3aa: CASSLGTVNTGELFF
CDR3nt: TGTGCCAGCAGCTTAGGGACAGTCAACACCGGGGAGCTGTTTTTT

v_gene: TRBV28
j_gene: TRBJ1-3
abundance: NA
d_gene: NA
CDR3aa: CASSKPGFAGNTIYF
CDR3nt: TGTGCCAGCAGTAAACCGGGATTCGCTGGAAACACCATATATTTT

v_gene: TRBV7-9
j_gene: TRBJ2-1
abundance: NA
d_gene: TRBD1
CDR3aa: CASSSPGTGLFEQFF
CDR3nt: TGTGCCAGCAGCTCGCCGGGGACAGGGCTTTTTGAGCAGTTCTTC

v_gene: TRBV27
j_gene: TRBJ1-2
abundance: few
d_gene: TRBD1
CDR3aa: CASSSIRGNYGYTF
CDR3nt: TGTGCCAGCAGTTCTATCAGGGGGAACTATGGCTACACCTTC

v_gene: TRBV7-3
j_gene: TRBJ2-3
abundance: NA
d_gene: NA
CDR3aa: CASSLKASFTDTQYF
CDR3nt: TGTGCCAGCAGCTTAAAAGCGAGTTTCACAGATACGCAGTATTTT

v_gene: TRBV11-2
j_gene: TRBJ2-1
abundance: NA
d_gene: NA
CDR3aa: CASSSRDSWSGNEQFF
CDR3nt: TGTGCCAGCAGCTCCCGGGACTCCTGGAGTGGGAATGAGCAGTTCTTC